Sequencing of this T cell receptor (beta chain) was carried out in a study of response to subunit inactivated influenza vaccine. General observations from the study: T cells newly recruited by each seasonal influenza vaccination are few, the authors suggested.

CDR1 and CDR2 from the germline V gene are ENHRY and SYGVKD. CDR3 length: 15 amino acids. Trimming removed 6 bases from V and 1 base from J; junction bases left unmatched: 9. Notes on this clonotype: The antigen remains unidentified.

TCRdb itself ran the RT-PCR reads through MiXCR, one entry per CDR3 protein. The table includes about 700,000 distinct CDR3 sequences, approximately 14% detected once. Material: PBMCs from blood, obtained around 14 days before vaccination. This TCR derives from a middle-aged man who received an inactivated influenza vaccine. The V and J genes are TRBV10-3 and TRBJ2-7; TRBD2 aligns across 7 bases. CDR3 loop: CAISSGLGTSYEQYF. The CDR3 nucleotides are TGTGCCATCAGCTCAGGACTAGGCACGTCCTACGAGCAGTACTTC.